Listed below are T cell receptor beta chains from one sample, sequenced in a study of radiotherapy plus CTLA-4 blockade in lung cancer. Libraries were prepared by immunoSEQ multiplex PCR; TCRdb keeps only in-frame clonotypes and omits some of them. Seen here are tens of thousands of clones, 70% to 80% observed once, and the top ten hold around 7.5%. The sequences come from peripheral blood, collected from a patient treated with radiotherapy plus ipilimumab. The receptor set was obtained from a human donor with non-small cell lung cancer who had stable disease on radiotherapy plus ipilimumab. CDR3s include the opening cysteine and the closing phenylalanine or tryptophan. Each record gives: V gene, clone size, CDR3 length, D gene, J gene, CDR3 protein, CDR3 DNA. The D gene is left open where the match is weak. Some rows have no size entry. The others give once, few or many, or a class for an expanded clone.

>TRBV29-1|NA|11|NA|TRBJ1-2
CSDSGNGGYTF
TGCAGCGACAGTGGAAATGGCGGCTACACCTTC
>TRBV13|once|14|TRBD2|TRBJ2-2
CASSLAGLGVELFF
TGTGCCAGCAGCTTAGCGGGACTAGGGGTCGAGCTGTTTTTT
>TRBV2|NA|12|NA|TRBJ2-7
CAGNGDSYEQYF
TGTGCCGGCAACGGAGACTCCTACGAGCAGTACTTC
>TRBV5-1|NA|14|NA|TRBJ2-3
CASSFRQGTDTQYF
TGCGCCAGCAGCTTCCGGCAGGGAACAGATACGCAGTATTTT
>TRBV5-6|NA|12|NA|TRBJ1-2
CASSQGKNGYTF
TGTGCCAGCAGTCAGGGTAAAAATGGCTACACCTTC
>TRBV28|NA|14|NA|TRBJ2-7
CASSLALLPYEQYF
TGTGCCAGCAGTTTAGCCCTCCTCCCCTACGAGCAGTACTTC
>TRBV11-3|NA|15|NA|TRBJ2-2
CASSLLAGNTGELFF
TGTGCCAGCAGCTTACTTGCTGGGAACACCGGGGAGCTGTTTTTT
>TRBV11-2|NA|13|NA|TRBJ1-2
CASSLGSHYGYTF
TGTGCCAGCAGCTTAGGGTCGCACTATGGCTACACCTTC
>TRBV6-5|once|14|TRBD1|TRBJ1-1
CASSYSDRRTEAFF
TGTGCCAGCAGTTACTCGGACAGGCGCACTGAAGCTTTCTTT
>TRBV5-1|NA|16|NA|TRBJ2-1
CASSSLEPSSYNEQFF
TGCGCCAGCAGCAGCCTAGAGCCGAGCTCCTACAATGAGCAGTTCTTC
>TRBV5-6|NA|11|NA|TRBJ2-1
CASSLFMEQFF
TGTGCCAGCAGCTTGTTTATGGAGCAGTTCTTC
>TRBV4-1|NA|20|NA|TRBJ2-2
CASSQNGGGATIRNTGELFF
TGCGCCAGCAGCCAAAATGGCGGGGGCGCGACTATAAGGAACACCGGGGAGCTGTTTTTT
>TRBV19|NA|15|NA|TRBJ2-1
CASSIGQSSYNEQFF
TGTGCCAGTAGTATAGGACAGAGCTCCTACAATGAGCAGTTCTTC
>TRBV7-2|NA|13|NA|TRBJ1-1
CASSLTRNTEAFF
TGTGCCAGCAGCTTAACTCGAAACACTGAAGCTTTCTTT
>TRBV6-4|NA|17|NA|TRBJ1-2
CASRNLSLHRVFYGYTF
TGTGCCAGCAGAAACTTGAGCTTACACCGAGTATTCTATGGCTACACCTTC